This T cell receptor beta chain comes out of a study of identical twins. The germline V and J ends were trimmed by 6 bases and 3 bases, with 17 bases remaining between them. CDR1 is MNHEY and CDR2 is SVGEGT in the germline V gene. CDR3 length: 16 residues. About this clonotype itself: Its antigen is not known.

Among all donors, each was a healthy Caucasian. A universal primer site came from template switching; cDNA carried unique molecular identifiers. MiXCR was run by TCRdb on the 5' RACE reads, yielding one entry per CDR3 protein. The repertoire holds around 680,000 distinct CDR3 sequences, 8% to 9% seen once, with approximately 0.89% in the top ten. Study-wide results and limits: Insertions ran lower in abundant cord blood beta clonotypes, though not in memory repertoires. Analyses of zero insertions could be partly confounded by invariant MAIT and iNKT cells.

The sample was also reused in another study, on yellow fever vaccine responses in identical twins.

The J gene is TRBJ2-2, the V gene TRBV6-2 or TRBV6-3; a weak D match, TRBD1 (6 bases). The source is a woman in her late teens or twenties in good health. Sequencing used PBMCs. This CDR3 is CASRNLGRGDTGELFF. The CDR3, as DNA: TGTGCCAGCAGGAACCTGGGCAGGGGTGACACCGGGGAGCTGTTTTTT.